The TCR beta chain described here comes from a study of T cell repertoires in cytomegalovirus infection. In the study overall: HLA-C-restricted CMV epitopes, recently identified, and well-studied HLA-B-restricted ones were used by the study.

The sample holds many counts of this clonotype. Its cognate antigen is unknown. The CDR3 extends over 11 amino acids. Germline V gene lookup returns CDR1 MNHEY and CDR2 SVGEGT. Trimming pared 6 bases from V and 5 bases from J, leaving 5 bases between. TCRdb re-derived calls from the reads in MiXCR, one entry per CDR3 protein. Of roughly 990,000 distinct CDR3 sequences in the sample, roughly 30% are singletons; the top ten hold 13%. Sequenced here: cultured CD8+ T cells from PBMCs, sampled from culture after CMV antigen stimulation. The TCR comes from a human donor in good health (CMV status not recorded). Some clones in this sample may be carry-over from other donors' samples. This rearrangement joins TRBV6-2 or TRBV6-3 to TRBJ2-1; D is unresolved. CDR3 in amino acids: CASRRNNEQFF. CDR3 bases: TGTGCCAGCAGGCGCAACAATGAGCAGTTCTTC.